This T cell receptor beta chain was retrieved from a study of control samples from healthy donors and cancer patients. Using immunoSEQ multiplex PCR, the repertoire was profiled, and TCRdb retains in-frame clones only, with some absent. The table shows roughly 170,000 clones, with around 94% occurring only once. The V and J ends lost 5 bases and 4 bases, in that order; junction bases with no gene match: 3. The CDR3 loop spans 16 amino acids. Per germline, CDR1 SEHNR and CDR2 FQNEAQ (reference sequence). The V call is TRBV7-9, the J call TRBJ2-2; 14 bases are shared with TRBD2. Material: blood. This clonotype was obtained from a woman aged 18-29 years in good health. CDR3 in DNA: TGTGCCAGCAGCCCGGGACTAGCGGGGGTCACCGGGGAGCTGTTTTTT. Its translation: CASSPGLAGVTGELFF.